Shown below are 23 T cell receptor beta chains from a single sample sequenced in a study of blood T cell repertoires in COVID-19. Repertoires were generated with immunoSEQ multiplex PCR, while TCRdb's copy carries only in-frame clones and drops some. The profile shows over 200,000 clones, 88% of them singletons. The sample taken for sequencing was peripheral blood. These receptor sequences come from a woman aged 60-75 years with acute or convalescent COVID-19.

The V and J genes are TRBV15 and TRBJ2-1; TRBD2 is a possible D gene (6 bases). This CDR3 is built from 16 residues. Germline CDR1 and CDR2: LNHNV and YYDKDF (reference sequence). V was trimmed by 1 base and J by 4 bases, leaving 14 bases between them. Here the CDR3 reads CATSRGGDGTYNEQFF. CDR3 DNA sequence: TGTGCCACCAGCAGAGGGGGGGATGGCACTTACAATGAGCAGTTCTTC.

This chain uses TRBV18 with TRBJ2-3; 7 nucleotides agree with TRBD2. Germline values: CDR1 KGHSH, CDR2 LQKENI. This CDR3 has 13 residues. Losses at the gene ends were 5 bases for V and 6 bases for J; bases not matched to a gene: 5. The chain's CDR3 is CASSGLAADTQYF. DNA of the CDR3: TGTGCCAGCTCAGGGCTAGCGGCCGATACGCAGTATTTT.

V and J are TRBV30 and TRBJ1-5; D is ambiguous. CDR1 is GTSNPN, CDR2 SVGIG, per germline (reference sequence). There are 14 residues in the CDR3. Trimming removed 3 bases from V and 6 bases from J, with 15 bases in between. CDR3 loop: CAWSWGTEGQPQHF. CDR3 nucleotides: TGTGCCTGGAGCTGGGGAACCGAGGGTCAGCCCCAGCATTTT. Variable domain in full (rest from reference TRBV30 and TRBJ1-5): SQTIHQWPATLVQPVGSPLSLECTVEGTSNPNLYWYRQAAGRGLQLLFYSVGIGQISSEVPQNLSASRPQDRQFILSSKKLLLSDSGFYLCAWSWGTEGQPQHFGDGTRLSIL.

V usage is TRBV29-1 and J usage is TRBJ2-2; 7 nucleotides match TRBD1. This CDR3 has 14 amino acids. V was clipped by 7 bases and J by 2 bases; unmatched bases: 7. Germline-derived CDR1 and CDR2 are SQVTM and ANQGSEA. In DNA, the CDR3 is TGCAGCGGCAGACAGGGATCAAACACCGGGGAGCTGTTTTTT. As protein: CSGRQGSNTGELFF.

The chain has TRBV3-1 (or the pseudogene TRBV3-2) and TRBJ2-3, with TRBD2 matching over 9 bases. Losses at the gene ends were 4 bases for V and 5 bases for J; bases not matched to a gene: 10. CDR1 is LGHDT and CDR2 is YNNKEL in the germline V gene (reference sequence). The CDR3 contains 16 residues. CDR3 sequence (DNA): TGTGCCAGCAGCCGTTCTCGGACTAGCGTTGGAGATACGCAGTATTTT. It specifies CASSRSRTSVGDTQYF.

The chain combines TRBV27 with TRBJ2-3, with 11 bases aligning to TRBD1. With V trimmed by 1 base and J by 6 bases, 3 bases remained unmatched. The germline V gene has CDR1 MNHEY and CDR2 SMNVEV (reference sequence). The CDR3 is 15 amino acids. Here the CDR3 DNA reads TGTGCCAGCAGTTTATTTGGACAGGGGGCTGATACGCAGTATTTT. Translating gives CASSLFGQGADTQYF.

This clone has only one observation. The rearrangement links TRBV28 to TRBJ2-5, with D possibly being TRBD1 (6 bases). Per the germline V gene, CDR1 is MDHEN and CDR2 is SYDVKM. V was pared by 1 base and J by 5 bases, with 8 bases between. The CDR3 has 13 residues. The CDR3 spells CASSLFQGETQYF. As DNA, the CDR3 is TGTGCCAGCAGTTTATTCCAGGGGGAGACCCAGTACTTC.

The J gene is TRBJ1-6, the V gene TRBV30; 9 bases are a match to TRBD1. Germline V gene sequence: CDR1 GTSNPN, CDR2 SVGIG (reference sequence). This CDR3 is built from 13 residues. With 7 bases clipped from V and 9 bases from J, the junction kept 7 bases outside the gene matches. The CDR3 reads CASSGQGTSPLHF. The CDR3 region has the DNA TGTGCCTCTTCGGGACAGGGCACTTCACCCCTCCACTTT.

The table lists this clone with a count of one. The chain joins TRBV10-2 to TRBJ1-5, with 12 bases identical to TRBD1. The CDR3 has 17 residues. V dropped 3 bases and J dropped 4; count of bases not matched to a gene: 7. CDR1 and CDR2 (germline): WSHSY, SAAADI. The DNA of the CDR3 is TGCGCCAGCAGTGATTATGGGGACAGGGGGCGGAATCAGCCCCAGCATTTT. It translates to CASSDYGDRGRNQPQHF.

In this sample, this clone turned up a few times. The chain joins TRBV7-9 to TRBJ2-3, with TRBD2 as a possible D gene (7 bases). CDR1 and CDR2 (germline): SEHNR, FQNEAQ (reference sequence). Trimming cost V 3 bases and J 4 bases, with 14 bases left between them. The CDR3 runs 15 residues. The CDR3 region has the DNA TGTGCCAGCAGCTTCGACCCCGGGGGGCCAGATACGCAGTATTTT. Protein: CASSFDPGGPDTQYF.

The chain carries TRBV6-6 and TRBJ1-5; 9 bases match TRBD1. The V segment lost 4 bases and the J segment 4 bases; nucleotides outside the gene matches: 5. The germline gives CDR1 MNHNY, CDR2 SVGAGI (reference sequence). This CDR3 has 15 amino acids. CDR3 amino acids: CASSSTGGENQPQHF. In nucleotides, the CDR3 is TGTGCCAGCAGTTCAACAGGGGGCGAAAATCAGCCCCAGCATTTT.

J is TRBJ1-1 and V is TRBV19; D unclear. The V gene lost 7 bases and the J gene lost 0 bases, with 6 bases spanning the gap. The CDR3 is made up of 12 amino acids. The germline V gene has CDR1 LNHDA and CDR2 SQIVND (reference sequence). CDR3 nucleotide sequence: TGTGCCAGTAAGAGGATGAACACTGAAGCTTTCTTT. This gives the protein CASKRMNTEAFF.

This chain uses TRBV5-6 with TRBJ2-2; 9 bases are a match to TRBD1. V was clipped by 3 bases and J by 3 bases; unmatched bases: 6. CDR3 length: 16 amino acids. Germline CDR1 and CDR2: SGHDT and YYEEEE. The CDR3 nucleotides are TGTGCCAGCAGCTCCTACAGGGGGCTTTACACCGGGGAGCTGTTTTTT. Translation gives CASSSYRGLYTGELFF.

The V gene is TRBV9, the J gene TRBJ2-7, with TRBD2 as a possible D gene (5 bases). The CDR3 is 16 residues long. Germline V gene lookup returns CDR1 SGDLS and CDR2 YYNGEE. V lost 0 bases and J 2 bases, leaving 15 bases between the germline ends. The CDR3 nucleotides are TGTGCCAGCAGCGTAGCTGAGGGAGCTGGTGCCTACGAGCAGTACTTC. It specifies CASSVAEGAGAYEQYF. Full variable domain (remainder filled in from reference TRBV9 and TRBJ2-7): DSGVTQTPKHLITATGQRVTLRCSPRSGDLSVYWYQQSLDQGLQFLIQYYNGEERAKGNILERFSAQQFPDLHSELNLSSLELGDSALYFCASSVAEGAGAYEQYFGPGTRLTVT.

J is TRBJ1-2 and V is TRBV12-3 or TRBV12-4; no clear D. Trimming left V 7 bases short and J 5 bases short, with 14 bases between. The length of the CDR3 is 13 residues. The CDR3 sequence is CASTSLRRYGYTF. The CDR3 DNA is TGTGCCAGCACCTCGTTGAGGCGATATGGCTACACCTTC.

V and J are TRBV6-2 or TRBV6-3 and TRBJ2-1; 9 bases map to TRBD1. The trim removed 4 bases at V and 5 bases at J, leaving 6 bases unmatched. The CDR3 runs 15 residues. CDR1 and CDR2 (germline): MNHEY, SVGEGT. Here the CDR3 reads CASSSAGTGHNEQFF. In DNA form, the CDR3 reads TGTGCCAGCAGTTCCGCCGGGACAGGGCACAATGAGCAGTTCTTC.

This chain uses TRBV6-1 with TRBJ1-2, with unresolved D. V gave up 2 bases and J gave up 0 bases, with 10 bases separating them. CDR3 length: 15 amino acids. CDR1 and CDR2 (germline): MNHNS, SASEGT. DNA for the CDR3: TGTGCCAGCAGTGAAAACCCTACTCCTAACTATGGCTACACCTTC. Protein sequence: CASSENPTPNYGYTF.

This clone came up once. The rearrangement joins TRBV24-1 to TRBJ2-7; a possible D gene is TRBD2 (5 bases). The CDR3 runs to 11 residues. Looked up from germline, CDR1 is KGHDR and CDR2 is SFDVKD. Trimming removed 3 bases at V and 8 bases at J, with 7 bases between. As DNA, the CDR3 is TGTGCCACCAGTGATACGGGGAAGCAGTACTTC. It codes for CATSDTGKQYF.

The chain combines TRBV5-1 with TRBJ1-6, with D possibly being TRBD1 (5 bases). The CDR3 is 15 residues long. The germline V gene has CDR1 SGHRS and CDR2 YFSETQ. Trimming stripped 2 bases from V and 1 base from J, with 7 bases between. The CDR3 protein is CASSLQASYNSPLHF. CDR3 sequence (DNA): TGCGCCAGCAGCTTACAGGCGTCCTATAATTCACCCCTCCACTTT.

The chain links TRBV14 to TRBJ2-7; 10 bases are shared with TRBD2. CDR1 SGHDN and CDR2 FVKESK come from the germline V gene. V shed 4 bases and J 2 bases; nucleotides not matched to a gene: 2. The CDR3 is 14 residues long. The CDR3: CASSRSGRAYEQYF. The CDR3, as DNA: TGTGCCAGCAGCCGCAGCGGGAGGGCCTACGAGCAGTACTTC. The full variable domain, rest sourced from reference TRBV14 and TRBJ2-7, is EAGVTQFPSHSVIEKGQTVTLRCDPISGHDNLYWYRRVMGKEIKFLLHFVKESKQDESGMPNNRFLAERTGGTYSTLKVQPAELEDSGVYFCASSRSGRAYEQYFGPGTRLTVT.

The V gene is TRBV27, the J gene TRBJ1-6, with 7 positions matching TRBD1. The V and J ends lost 5 bases and 9 bases, in that order; junction bases with no gene match: 4. Germline V gives CDR1 MNHEY, CDR2 SMNVEV (reference sequence). This CDR3 has 13 amino acids. CDR3 DNA sequence: TGTGCCAGCAGTCCAGACAGGGCTTCACCCCTCCACTTT. Amino acids: CASSPDRASPLHF.

The rearrangement links TRBV5-1 to TRBJ2-1; 11 bases align to TRBD2. V was clipped by 4 bases and J by 7 bases; unmatched bases: 10. Germline-derived CDR1 and CDR2 are SGHRS and YFSETQ. The CDR3 contains 16 residues. The CDR3 protein is CASSLWLAGGGNEQFF. In nucleotides, the CDR3 is TGCGCCAGCAGCCTGTGGCTAGCGGGAGGAGGTAATGAGCAGTTCTTC. Full variable domain (remainder filled in from reference TRBV5-1 and TRBJ2-1): KAGVTQTPRYLIKTRGQQVTLSCSPISGHRSVSWYQQTPGQGLQFLFEYFSETQRNKGNFPGRFSGRQFSNSRSEMNVSTLELGDSALYLCASSLWLAGGGNEQFFGPGTRLTVL.

The chain couples TRBV7-9 to TRBJ1-1; 9 bases fit TRBD1. This CDR3 has 13 residues. Germline CDR1 is SEHNR and CDR2 is FQNEAQ (reference sequence). With 3 bases clipped from V and 6 bases from J, the junction kept 2 bases outside the gene matches. The CDR3 here is CASSLTGGSEAFF. In DNA form, the CDR3 reads TGTGCCAGCAGCTTGACAGGGGGTTCTGAAGCTTTCTTT.